This T cell receptor beta chain was obtained from a study of OX40 agonist ivuxolimab in advanced cancers. Libraries were prepared by immunoSEQ multiplex PCR; TCRdb keeps only in-frame clonotypes and omits some of them. The sample has around 60,000 clones; roughly nine tenths are singletons. Remarks on this clone: Its antigen is as yet unknown.

Study findings and constraints: Expanded clones were, on average, more numerous among CD8+ T cells than CD4+.

Material: CD4+ or CD8+ T cells sorted from blood, obtained in a trial of the OX40 agonist ivuxolimab. The clonotype originates from an adult with an advanced solid tumor such as melanoma, head and neck, liver or kidney cancer.

Here the CDR3 reads CASSPLRDRDNEQFF. CDR3 DNA: TGTGCCAGCAGCCCCCTCCGGGACAGGGACAATGAGCAGTTCTTC. The rearrangement joins TRBV14 to TRBJ2-1; 9 positions agree with TRBD1. After removal of 4 bases from V and 5 bases from J, the junction contained 6 bases not matched to a gene. This CDR3 spans 15 amino acids. Germline CDR1 SGHDN, CDR2 FVKESK.